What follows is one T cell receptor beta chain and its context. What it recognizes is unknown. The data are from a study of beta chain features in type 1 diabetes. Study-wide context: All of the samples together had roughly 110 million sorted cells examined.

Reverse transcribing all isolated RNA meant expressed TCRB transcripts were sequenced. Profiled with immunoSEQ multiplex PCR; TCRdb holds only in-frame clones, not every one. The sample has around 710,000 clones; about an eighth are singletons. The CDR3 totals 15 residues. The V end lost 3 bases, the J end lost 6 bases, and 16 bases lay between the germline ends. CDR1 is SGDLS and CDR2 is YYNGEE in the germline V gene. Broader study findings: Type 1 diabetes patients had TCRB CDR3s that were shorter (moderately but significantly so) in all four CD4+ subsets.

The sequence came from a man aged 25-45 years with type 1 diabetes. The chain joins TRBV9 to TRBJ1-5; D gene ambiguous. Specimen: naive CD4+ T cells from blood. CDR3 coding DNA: TGTGCCAGCAGCGCCTTGGGGAATGCCGGTCAGCCCCAGCATTTT. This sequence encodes CASSALGNAGQPQHF.